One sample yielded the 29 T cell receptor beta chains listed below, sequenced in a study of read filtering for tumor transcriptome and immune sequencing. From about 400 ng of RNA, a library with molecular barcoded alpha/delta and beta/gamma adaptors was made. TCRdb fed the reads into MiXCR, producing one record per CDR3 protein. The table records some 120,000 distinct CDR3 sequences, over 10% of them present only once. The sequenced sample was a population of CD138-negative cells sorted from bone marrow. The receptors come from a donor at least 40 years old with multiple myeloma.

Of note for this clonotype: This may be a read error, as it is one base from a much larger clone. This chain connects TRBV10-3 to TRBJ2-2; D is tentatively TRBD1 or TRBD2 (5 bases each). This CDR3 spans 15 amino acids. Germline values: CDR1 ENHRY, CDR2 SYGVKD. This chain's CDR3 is CAIGDMGPNTGELFF. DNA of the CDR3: TGTGCCATCGGTGATATGGGACCGAACACCGGGGAGCTGTTTTTT.

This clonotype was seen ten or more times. Written as DNA, the CDR3 is TGTGCCAGCAGTTTAGGAGGGATCAGTTATTCACCCCTCCACTTT. Translation: CASSLGGISYSPLHF. The chain couples TRBV12-3 or TRBV12-4 to TRBJ1-6; no clear D. The CDR3 totals 15 residues. V was pared by 1 base and J by 8 bases, with 12 bases between.

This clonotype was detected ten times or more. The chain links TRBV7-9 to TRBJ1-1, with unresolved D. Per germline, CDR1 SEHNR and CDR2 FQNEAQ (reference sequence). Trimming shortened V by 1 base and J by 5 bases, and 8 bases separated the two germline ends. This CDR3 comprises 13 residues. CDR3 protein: CASSLGVATEAFF. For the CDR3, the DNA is TGTGCCAGCAGCTTAGGGGTAGCGACTGAAGCTTTCTTT.

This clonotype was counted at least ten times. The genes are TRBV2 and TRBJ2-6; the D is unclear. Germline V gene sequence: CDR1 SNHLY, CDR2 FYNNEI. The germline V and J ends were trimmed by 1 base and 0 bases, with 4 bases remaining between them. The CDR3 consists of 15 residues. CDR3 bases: TGTGCCAGCAGTGAAGGACACTCTGGGGCCAACGTCCTGACTTTC. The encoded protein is CASSEGHSGANVLTF.

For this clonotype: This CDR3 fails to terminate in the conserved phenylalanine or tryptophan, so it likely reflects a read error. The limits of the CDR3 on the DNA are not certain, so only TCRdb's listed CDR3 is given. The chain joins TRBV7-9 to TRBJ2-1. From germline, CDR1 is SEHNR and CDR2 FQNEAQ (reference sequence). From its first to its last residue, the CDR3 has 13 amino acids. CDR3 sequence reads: CASSLAPGNEQVC.

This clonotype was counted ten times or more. The CDR3, as DNA: TGCAGTGCGGAGCGGGGGGCGAGGGAGACCCAGTACTTC. Translated, it gives CSAERGARETQYF. The chain links TRBV20-1 to TRBJ2-5; 9 bases align to TRBD2. Germline V gene lookup returns CDR1 DFQATT and CDR2 SNEGSKA (reference sequence). The CDR3 sequence is 13 residues long. V lost 6 bases to trimming and J lost 5 bases; unmatched junction nucleotides: 7.

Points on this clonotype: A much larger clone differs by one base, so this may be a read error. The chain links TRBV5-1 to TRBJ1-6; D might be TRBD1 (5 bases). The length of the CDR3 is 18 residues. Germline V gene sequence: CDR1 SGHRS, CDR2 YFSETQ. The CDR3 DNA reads TGCGCCAGCGGCTTGTCCGGCGCGGGAAAGAAACAGGCAGTCACCCTCCACTTT. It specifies CASGLSGAGKKQAVTLHF.

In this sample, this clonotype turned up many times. CDR3 sequence: CAWSGLVGVYEQYF. CDR3 DNA: TGTGCCTGGAGTGGACTAGTAGGGGTATACGAGCAGTACTTC. The gene calls are TRBV30 and TRBJ2-7, with D possibly being TRBD2 (6 bases). Germline V gene data show CDR1 as GTSNPN and CDR2 as SVGIG (reference sequence). This CDR3 contains 14 residues. Trimming shortened V by 1 base and J by 4 bases, and 14 bases separated the two germline ends.

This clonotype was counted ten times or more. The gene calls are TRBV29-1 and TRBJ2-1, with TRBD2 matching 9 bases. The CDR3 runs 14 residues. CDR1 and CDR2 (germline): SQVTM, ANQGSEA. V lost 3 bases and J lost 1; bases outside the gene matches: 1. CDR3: CSVDGLASYNEQFF. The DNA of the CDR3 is TGCAGCGTTGACGGACTAGCGTCCTACAATGAGCAGTTCTTC.

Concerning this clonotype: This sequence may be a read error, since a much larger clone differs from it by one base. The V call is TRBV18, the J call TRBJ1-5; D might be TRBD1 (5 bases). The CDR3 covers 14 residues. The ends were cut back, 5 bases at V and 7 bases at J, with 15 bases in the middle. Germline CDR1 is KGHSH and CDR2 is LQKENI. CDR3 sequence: CASSSPVPGQPQHF. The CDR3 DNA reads TGTGCCAGCTCATCCCCTGTGCCAGGGCAGCCCCAGCATTTT.

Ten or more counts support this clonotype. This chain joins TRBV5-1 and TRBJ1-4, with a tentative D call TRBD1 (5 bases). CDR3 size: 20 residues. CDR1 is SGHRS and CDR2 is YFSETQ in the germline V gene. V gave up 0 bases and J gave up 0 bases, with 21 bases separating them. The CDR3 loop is CASSLARGRGWESTNEKLFF. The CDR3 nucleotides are TGCGCCAGCAGCTTGGCCCGAGGTCGGGGCTGGGAATCAACTAATGAAAAACTGTTTTTT.

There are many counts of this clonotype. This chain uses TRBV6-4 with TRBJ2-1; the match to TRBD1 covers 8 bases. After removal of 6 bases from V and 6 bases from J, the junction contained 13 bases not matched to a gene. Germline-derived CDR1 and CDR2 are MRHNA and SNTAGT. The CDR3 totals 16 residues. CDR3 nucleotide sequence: TGTGCCAGCAGGGACAGGGTACTCTCTCCTGGCAATGAGCAGTTCTTC. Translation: CASRDRVLSPGNEQFF.

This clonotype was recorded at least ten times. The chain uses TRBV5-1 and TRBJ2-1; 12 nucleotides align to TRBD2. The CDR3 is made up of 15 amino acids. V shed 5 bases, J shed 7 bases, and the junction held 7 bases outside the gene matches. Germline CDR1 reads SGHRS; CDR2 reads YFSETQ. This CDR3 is CASRPGTSGYNEQFF. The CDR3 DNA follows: TGCGCCAGCAGGCCCGGGACTAGCGGGTATAATGAGCAGTTCTTC.

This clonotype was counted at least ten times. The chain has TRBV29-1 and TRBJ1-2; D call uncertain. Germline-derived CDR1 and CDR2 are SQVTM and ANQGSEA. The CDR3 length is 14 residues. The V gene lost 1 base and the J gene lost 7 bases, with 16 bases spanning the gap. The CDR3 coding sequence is TGCAGCGTTGAAGCAGACAACGTCTACCCTGGCTACACCTTC. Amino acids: CSVEADNVYPGYTF.

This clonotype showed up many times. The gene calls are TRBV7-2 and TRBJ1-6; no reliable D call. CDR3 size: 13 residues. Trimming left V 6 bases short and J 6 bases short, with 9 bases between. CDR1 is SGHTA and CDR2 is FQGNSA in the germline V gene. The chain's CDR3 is CASSGRLNSPLHF. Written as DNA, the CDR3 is TGTGCCAGCAGTGGAAGACTTAATTCACCCCTCCACTTT.

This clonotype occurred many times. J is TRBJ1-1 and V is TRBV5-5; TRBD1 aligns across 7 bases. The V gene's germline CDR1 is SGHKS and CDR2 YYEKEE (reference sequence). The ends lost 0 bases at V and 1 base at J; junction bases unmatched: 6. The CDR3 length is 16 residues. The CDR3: CASSLVPGGANTEAFF. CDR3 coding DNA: TGTGCCAGCAGCTTGGTTCCAGGGGGGGCGAACACTGAAGCTTTCTTT.

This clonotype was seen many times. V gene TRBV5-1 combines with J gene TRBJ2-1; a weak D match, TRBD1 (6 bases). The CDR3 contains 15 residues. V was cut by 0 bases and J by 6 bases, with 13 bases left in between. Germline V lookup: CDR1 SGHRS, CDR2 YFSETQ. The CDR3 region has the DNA TGCGCCAGCAGCTTGGACGGGACACTTAGCAATGAGCAGTTCTTC. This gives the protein CASSLDGTLSNEQFF.

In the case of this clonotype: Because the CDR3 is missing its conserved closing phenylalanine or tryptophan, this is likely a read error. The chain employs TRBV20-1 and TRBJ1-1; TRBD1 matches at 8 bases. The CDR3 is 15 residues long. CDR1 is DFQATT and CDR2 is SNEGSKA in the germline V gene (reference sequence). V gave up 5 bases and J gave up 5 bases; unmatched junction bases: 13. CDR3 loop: CSAYPGQADGTEAFL. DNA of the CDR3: TGCAGTGCTTACCCGGGACAGGCGGACGGGACTGAAGCTTTCCTT.

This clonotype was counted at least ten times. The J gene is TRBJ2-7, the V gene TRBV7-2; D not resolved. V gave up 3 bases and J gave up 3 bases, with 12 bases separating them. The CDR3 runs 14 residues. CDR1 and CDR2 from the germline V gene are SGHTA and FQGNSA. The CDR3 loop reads CASSFMPSLYEQYF. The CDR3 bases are TGTGCCAGCAGCTTCATGCCCTCCCTCTACGAGCAGTACTTC.

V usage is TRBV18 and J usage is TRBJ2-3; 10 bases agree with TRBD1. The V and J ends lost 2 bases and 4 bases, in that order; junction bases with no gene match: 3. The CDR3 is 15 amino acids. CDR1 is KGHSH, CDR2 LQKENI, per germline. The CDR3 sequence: CASSPGTGAADTQYF. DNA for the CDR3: TGTGCCAGCTCACCAGGGACAGGGGCGGCAGATACGCAGTATTTT.

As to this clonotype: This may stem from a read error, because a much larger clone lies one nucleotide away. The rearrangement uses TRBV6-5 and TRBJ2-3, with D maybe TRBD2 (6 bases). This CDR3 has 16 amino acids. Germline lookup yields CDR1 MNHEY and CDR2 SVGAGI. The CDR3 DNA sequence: TGTGTCAGCAGTTACGGGCGGGAAGCTATATTGGATACGCAGTATTTT. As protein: CVSSYGREAILDTQYF.

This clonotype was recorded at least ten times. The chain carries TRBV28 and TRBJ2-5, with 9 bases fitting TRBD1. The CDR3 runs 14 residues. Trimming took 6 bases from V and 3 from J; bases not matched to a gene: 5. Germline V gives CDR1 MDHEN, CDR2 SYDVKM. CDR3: CASRPTGGEETQYF. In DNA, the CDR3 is TGTGCCAGCAGACCAACAGGGGGCGAAGAGACCCAGTACTTC.

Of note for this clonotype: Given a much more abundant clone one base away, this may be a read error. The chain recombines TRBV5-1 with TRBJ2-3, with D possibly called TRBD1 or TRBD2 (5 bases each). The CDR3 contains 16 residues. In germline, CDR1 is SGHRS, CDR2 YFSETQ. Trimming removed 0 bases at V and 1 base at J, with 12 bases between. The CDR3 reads CASSLASGPGTDTQYF. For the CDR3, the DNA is TGCGCCAGCAGCTTGGCCTCGGGGCCGGGCACAGATACGCAGTATTTT.

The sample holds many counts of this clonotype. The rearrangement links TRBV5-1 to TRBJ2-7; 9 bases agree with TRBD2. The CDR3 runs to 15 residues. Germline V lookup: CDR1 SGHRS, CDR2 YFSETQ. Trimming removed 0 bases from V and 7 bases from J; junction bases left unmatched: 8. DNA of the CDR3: TGCGCCAGCAGCTTGGTAGTAGCGGGAGAGGATGAGCAGTACTTC. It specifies CASSLVVAGEDEQYF.

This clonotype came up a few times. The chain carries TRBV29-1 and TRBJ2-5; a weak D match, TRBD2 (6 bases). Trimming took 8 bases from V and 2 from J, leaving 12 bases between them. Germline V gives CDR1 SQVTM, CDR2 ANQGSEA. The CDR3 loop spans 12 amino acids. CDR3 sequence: CSIRRGQETQYF. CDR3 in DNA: TGCAGCATTAGGCGGGGTCAAGAGACCCAGTACTTC.

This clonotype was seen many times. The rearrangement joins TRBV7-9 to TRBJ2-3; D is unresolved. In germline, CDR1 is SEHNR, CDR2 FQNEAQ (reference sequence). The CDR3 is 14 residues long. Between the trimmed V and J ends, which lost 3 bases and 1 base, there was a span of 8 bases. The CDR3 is CASSFGQRTDTQYF. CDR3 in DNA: TGTGCCAGCAGCTTCGGTCAGCGCACAGATACGCAGTATTTT.

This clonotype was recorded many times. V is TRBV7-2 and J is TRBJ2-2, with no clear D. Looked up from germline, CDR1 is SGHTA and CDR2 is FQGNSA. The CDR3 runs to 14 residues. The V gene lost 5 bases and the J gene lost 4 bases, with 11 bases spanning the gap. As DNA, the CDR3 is TGTGCCAGCAGCCCCGAATGGACCACCGGGGAGCTGTTTTTT. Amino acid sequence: CASSPEWTTGELFF.

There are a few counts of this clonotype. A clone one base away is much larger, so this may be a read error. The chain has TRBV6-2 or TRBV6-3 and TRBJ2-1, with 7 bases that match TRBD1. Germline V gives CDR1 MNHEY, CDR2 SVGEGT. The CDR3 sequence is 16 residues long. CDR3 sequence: CASGYFTGTVNNEQFF. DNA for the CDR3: TGTGCCAGCGGTTACTTCACCGGGACAGTAAACAATGAGCAGTTCTTC.

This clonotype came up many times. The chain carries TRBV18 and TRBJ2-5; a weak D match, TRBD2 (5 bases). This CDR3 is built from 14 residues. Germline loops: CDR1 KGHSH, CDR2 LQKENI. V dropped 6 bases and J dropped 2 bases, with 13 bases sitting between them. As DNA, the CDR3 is TGTGCCAGCTCGCACGAGACGGGACAAGAGACCCAGTACTTC. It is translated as CASSHETGQETQYF.